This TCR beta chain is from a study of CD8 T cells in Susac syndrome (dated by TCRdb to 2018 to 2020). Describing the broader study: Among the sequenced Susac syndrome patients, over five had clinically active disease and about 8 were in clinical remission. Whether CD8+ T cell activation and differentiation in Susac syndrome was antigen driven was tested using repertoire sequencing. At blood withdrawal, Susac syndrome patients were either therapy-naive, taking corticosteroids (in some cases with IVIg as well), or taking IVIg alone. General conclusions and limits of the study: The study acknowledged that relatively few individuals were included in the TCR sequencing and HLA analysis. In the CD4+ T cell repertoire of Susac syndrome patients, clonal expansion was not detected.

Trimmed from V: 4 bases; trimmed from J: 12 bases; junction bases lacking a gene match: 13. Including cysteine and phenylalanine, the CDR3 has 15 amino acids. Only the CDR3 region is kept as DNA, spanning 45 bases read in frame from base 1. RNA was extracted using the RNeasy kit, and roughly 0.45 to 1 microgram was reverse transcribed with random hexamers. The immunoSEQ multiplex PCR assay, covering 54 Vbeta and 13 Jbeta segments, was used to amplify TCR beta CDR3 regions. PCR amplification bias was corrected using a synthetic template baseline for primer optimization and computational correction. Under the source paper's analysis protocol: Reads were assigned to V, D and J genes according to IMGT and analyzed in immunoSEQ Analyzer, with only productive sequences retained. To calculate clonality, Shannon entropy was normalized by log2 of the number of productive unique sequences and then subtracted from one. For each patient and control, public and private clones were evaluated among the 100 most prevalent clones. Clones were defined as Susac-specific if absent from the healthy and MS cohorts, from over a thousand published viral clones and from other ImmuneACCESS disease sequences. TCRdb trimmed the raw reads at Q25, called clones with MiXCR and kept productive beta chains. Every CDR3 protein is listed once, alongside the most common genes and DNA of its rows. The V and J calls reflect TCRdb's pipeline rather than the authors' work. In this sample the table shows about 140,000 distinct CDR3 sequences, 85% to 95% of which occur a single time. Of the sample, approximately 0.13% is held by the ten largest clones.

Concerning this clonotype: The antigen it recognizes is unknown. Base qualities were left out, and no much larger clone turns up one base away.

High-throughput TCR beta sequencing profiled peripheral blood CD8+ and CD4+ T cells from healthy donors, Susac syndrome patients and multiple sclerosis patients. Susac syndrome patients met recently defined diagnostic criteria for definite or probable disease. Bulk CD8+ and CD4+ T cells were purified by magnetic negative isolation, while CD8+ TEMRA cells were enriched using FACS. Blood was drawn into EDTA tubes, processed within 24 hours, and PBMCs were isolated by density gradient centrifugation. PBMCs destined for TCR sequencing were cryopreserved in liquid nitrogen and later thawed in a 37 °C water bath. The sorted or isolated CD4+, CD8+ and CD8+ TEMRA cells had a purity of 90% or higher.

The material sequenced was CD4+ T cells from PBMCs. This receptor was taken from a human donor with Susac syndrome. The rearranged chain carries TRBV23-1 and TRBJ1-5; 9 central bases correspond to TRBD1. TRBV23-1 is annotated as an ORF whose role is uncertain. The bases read TGCGCCAGCAGTCTCCGTGCCGGACAGGGGACGATCCAGCATTTT. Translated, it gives CASSLRAGQGTIQHF.